Detailed here is one T cell receptor (beta chain). Its target is not known. These data are taken from a study of breast tumors, draining lymph nodes, adjacent tissues. Samples came from axillary lymph nodes draining the breast cancer. General study findings and limits: Findings are consistent with lymph node origin and intratumoral expansion of most tumor T cells. Data only fit, rather than demonstrated, lymph node origin of most tumor T cells.

TCRdb redid the calling of the multiplex PCR reads with MiXCR, one entry per CDR3 protein. The sample has 90,000 to 120,000 distinct CDR3 sequences; about 20% are singletons. Germline V gene lookup returns CDR1 LGHDT and CDR2 YNNKEL (reference sequence). The J segment lost 5 bases and the V segment lost 4 bases, leaving 13 bases of the junction unmatched. The CDR3 loop spans 17 amino acids. The rearrangement joins TRBV3-1 to TRBJ2-3; 9 bases are a match to TRBD1. Material for sequencing was axillary lymph node tissue. The TCR originated in a female donor with breast cancer. Some clones in this sample may be carry-over from other donors' samples. Written as DNA, the CDR3 is TGTGCCAGCAGCCCCGGACAGGGGACCACTGTCAGAGATACGCAGTATTTT. This encodes CASSPGQGTTVRDTQYF.